This paragraph covers one T cell receptor beta chain sequence. Naive CD4+ cells had CD25+ Tregs removed. From the 5' RACE reads, TCRdb called clonotypes with MiXCR, one entry per CDR3 protein. The sample lists some 37,000 distinct CDR3 sequences; under 20% were seen once. Sequencing input: naive CD4+ T cells sorted from a lymph node. Described subset: naive CD4+ T cells, CD4+CD45RA+CD25-. The TCR originated in a female donor with breast cancer.

CDR3 in amino acids: CASSLGGWNNEQFF. For the CDR3, the DNA is TGCGCCAGCAGCTTGGGGGGATGGAACAATGAGCAGTTCTTC. The chain carries TRBV5-1 and TRBJ2-1; D is ambiguous. V lost 0 bases, J lost 5 bases, and 9 bases lay in between. From germline, CDR1 is SGHRS and CDR2 YFSETQ. The CDR3 has 14 amino acids.